Following are 5 T cell receptor beta chains from one sample sequenced in a study of T cell responses to AZD1222 COVID-19 vaccine. Data came from immunoSEQ multiplex PCR; TCRdb stores just in-frame clones and leaves some out. The repertoire holds approximately 93,000 clones, with approximately 89% as singletons. This sample comprised peripheral blood, obtained 28 days after the second AZD1222 dose. Receptors originate from an adult who received the AZD1222 COVID-19 vaccine.

The chain carries TRBV24-1 and TRBJ2-3; 7 nucleotides line up with TRBD2. Trimming took 6 bases from V and 1 from J; bases not matched to a gene: 0. This CDR3 spans 13 amino acids. The germline V gene encodes CDR1 KGHDR and CDR2 SFDVKD. The CDR3 DNA reads as TGTGCCACCAGTACTAGCGGCACAGATACGCAGTATTTT. Its translation: CATSTSGTDTQYF.

The chain combines TRBV29-1 with TRBJ1-3; 12 nucleotides match TRBD1. Trimming took 0 bases from V and 4 from J; bases not matched to a gene: 4. CDR1 is SQVTM, CDR2 ANQGSEA, per germline. The CDR3 is made up of 16 amino acids. The DNA of the CDR3 is TGCAGCGTTGAAGACGCCGGGACAGGGGGCGGAAACACCATATATTTT. This translates into CSVEDAGTGGGNTIYF.

This clone has a single count. Relative to the germline gene, one junction end is altered; a read error may explain this. At the DNA level, this CDR3 is encoded by other sequences in the same sample as well. V and J are TRBV19 and TRBJ1-2; the match to TRBD1 covers 11 bases. Per the germline V gene, CDR1 is LNHDA and CDR2 is SQIVND (reference sequence). CDR3 length: 13 residues. The CDR3 DNA is TGTGCCACAGGACAGGGGGCGAACTATGGCTACACTTTC. This encodes CATGQGANYGYTF.

In DNA form, the CDR3 reads TGTGCCAGCAGTTACTTCCGGACAGGACGAAAAGAGACCCAGTACTTC. Translation: CASSYFRTGRKETQYF. This chain connects TRBV6-2 or TRBV6-3 to TRBJ2-5; the match to TRBD1 covers 7 bases. CDR1 and CDR2 from the germline V gene are MNHEY and SVGEGT. This CDR3 is built from 16 residues. The V and J ends lost 1 base and 3 bases, in that order; junction bases with no gene match: 8.

The CDR3 here is CSASSGGNTEAFF. In DNA form, the CDR3 reads TGCAGTGCTAGTTCGGGTGGGAACACTGAAGCTTTCTTT. The chain has TRBV20-1 and TRBJ1-1; unclear D gene. Trimming took off 3 bases at V and 1 base at J, with 9 bases between the two ends. This CDR3 is built from 13 residues. The germline gives CDR1 DFQATT, CDR2 SNEGSKA (reference sequence).